This is a list of T cell receptor beta chains from one sample in a study of T-cell reconstitution after alpha-beta-depleted transplantation in children. TCRdb ran MiXCR on the PCR reads and lists one entry per CDR3 protein. Of more than 200,000 distinct CDR3 sequences listed, 8.4% are singletons. The sequencing here drew on PBMCs, mostly from graft donor cells, taken 360 days after TCRalphabeta/CD19-depleted stem cell transplant. The source is a male patient aged 2-15 years who had a stem cell transplant for acute myeloid leukemia, so the T cells may come from the graft donor. Both conserved end residues are part of each CDR3. A D gene is named only where the DNA matches it firmly. Clone sizes are given selectively: once, few, many, or a class where the clone is expanded.

>NA|many|TRBV4-3|TRBJ2-1
CASSPRMTNEQFF
TGCGCCAGCAGCCCCCGGATGACGAATGAGCAGTTCTTC
>NA|few|TRBV18|TRBJ1-2
CASSPQGGRGYTF
TGTGCCAGCTCACCACAGGGCGGGCGTGGCTACACCTTC
>NA|few|TRBV5-1|TRBJ2-4
CASSFFGHVAKNIQYF
TGCGCCAGCAGCTTTTTTGGGCACGTAGCCAAAAACATTCAGTACTTC
>TRBD1|few|TRBV7-9|TRBJ2-1
CASIQQGAYNEQFF
TGTGCCAGCATCCAACAGGGGGCCTACAATGAGCAGTTCTTC
>NA|few|TRBV29-1|TRBJ2-5
CSVGTTGPQYF
TGCAGCGTTGGTACTACCGGGCCCCAGTACTTC
>NA|NA|TRBV2|TRBJ2-7
CAMRQYYEQYF
TGTGCCATGAGACAGTACTACGAGCAGTACTTC
>TRBD2|many|TRBV4-1|TRBJ2-7
CASSQDPGGTPYEQYF
TGCGCCAGCAGCCAAGACCCCGGGGGGACCCCTTACGAGCAGTACTTC
>NA|many|TRBV12-3/TRBV12-4|TRBJ2-1
CASWLRGLNEQFF
TGTGCCAGCTGGTTGCGGGGACTCAATGAGCAGTTCTTC
>TRBD2|many|TRBV27|TRBJ2-3
CASSGYLAGGPDTQYF
TGTGCCAGCAGTGGCTACCTAGCGGGAGGTCCAGATACGCAGTATTTT
>TRBD2|many|TRBV29-1|TRBJ2-7
CSALAVSLQLTYEQYF
TGCAGCGCACTAGCGGTCTCTCTTCAACTCACCTACGAGCAGTACTTC
>NA|many|TRBV6-5|TRBJ2-1
CASSYQQNYNEQFF
TGTGCCAGCAGTTACCAACAGAACTACAATGAGCAGTTCTTC
>NA|few|TRBV28|TRBJ1-6
CASSPIQGVGNSPLHF
TGTGCCAGCAGTCCGATCCAGGGCGTAGGTAATTCACCCCTCCACTTT
>NA|NA|TRBV7-3|TRBJ2-5
CASSLTVLETQYF
TGTGCCAGCAGCCTAACAGTGTTGGAGACCCAGTACTTC
>TRBD1|NA|TRBV20-1|TRBJ2-7
CSARLAGQGFSREQYF
TGCAGTGCTAGACTGGCCGGACAGGGATTCTCTAGGGAGCAGTACTTC
>NA|few|TRBV5-1|TRBJ2-2
CASSLAGGTNTGELFF
TGCGCCAGCAGCTTGGCTGGGGGGACGAACACCGGGGAGCTGTTTTTT
>NA|few|TRBV12-3/TRBV12-4|TRBJ1-4
CASSGQRVPATNEKLFF
TGTGCCAGCAGCGGACAGCGAGTCCCCGCAACTAATGAAAAACTGTTTTTT
>TRBD2|few|TRBV20-1|TRBJ2-3
CSVWGAAGDREDTQYF
TGCAGTGTTTGGGGGGCAGCGGGAGACCGGGAAGATACGCAGTATTTT
>TRBD1|many|TRBV7-2|TRBJ2-7
CASSLAWGQPYEQYF
TGTGCCAGCAGCTTAGCTTGGGGACAGCCCTACGAGCAGTACTTC
>NA|NA|TRBV20-1|TRBJ1-4
CSARDRGDPFNEKLFF
TGCAGTGCTAGAGATCGAGGGGACCCGTTTAATGAAAAACTGTTTTTT
>NA|few|TRBV12-3/TRBV12-4|TRBJ2-6
CASSRSGANVLTF
TGTGCCAGCAGCCGCTCTGGGGCCAACGTCCTGACTTTC
>NA|many|TRBV12-3/TRBV12-4|TRBJ1-1
CASTKAEENTEAFF
TGTGCCAGCACCAAGGCAGAAGAGAACACTGAAGCTTTCTTT
>TRBD1|NA|TRBV20-1|TRBJ2-5
CSASAGGAETQYF
TGCAGTGCTAGCGCAGGGGGCGCGGAGACCCAGTACTTC
>NA|NA|TRBV12-3/TRBV12-4|TRBJ2-5
CVSSFWGETQYF
TGTGTCAGCAGTTTCTGGGGGGAGACCCAGTACTTC
>TRBD1|NA|TRBV5-1|TRBJ1-4
CASSADRGTEKLFF
TGCGCCAGCAGCGCGGACAGGGGGACCGAAAAACTGTTTTTT
>NA|NA|TRBV20-1|TRBJ1-5
CSARGPASNQPQHF
TGCAGTGCTAGAGGCCCAGCTAGCAATCAGCCCCAGCATTTT
>TRBD2|NA|TRBV7-9|TRBJ2-7
CASSLGGRALEQYF
TGTGCCAGCAGCTTAGGCGGGAGGGCCCTCGAGCAGTACTTC
>TRBD1|NA|TRBV7-2|TRBJ2-6
CASRERPRDRGPVYSGANVLTF
TGTGCCAGCAGGGAGCGCCCCCGGGACAGGGGTCCGGTATACTCTGGGGCCAACGTCCTGACTTTC